The 31 T cell receptor beta chains presented below share a single source sample, sequenced in a study of cytomegalovirus exposure and HLA in healthy donors. 13 Jbeta primers and 60 Vbeta primers were used for the PCR. Sequencing used immunoSEQ multiplex PCR; TCRdb keeps in-frame clones, though not all of them. The sample shows about 160,000 clones, around 80% of them seen only once. The sample taken for sequencing was PBMCs. The receptor source for this set is a man aged 45-60 years in good health and CMV-seropositive.

The J gene is TRBJ2-7, the V gene TRBV7-4; TRBD1 agrees at 7 bases. Germline assignment: CDR1 SGHVT and CDR2 SQSDAQ. The CDR3 covers 17 residues. V lost 4 bases, J lost 5 bases, and 17 bases stayed unmatched. CDR3 loop: CASSSTIPGTAGDEQYV. The CDR3 DNA follows: TGTGCCAGCAGCTCAACCATACCAGGGACAGCAGGCGACGAGCAGTACGTC.

For the CDR3, the DNA is TGTGCCATCAGTGAAATGGGGGGCTCCTACAATGAGCAGTTCTTC. Protein product: CAISEMGGSYNEQFF. This chain joins TRBV10-3 and TRBJ2-1; tentative D call: TRBD2 (6 bases). The CDR3 covers 15 residues. With 3 bases removed from V and 0 bases from J, the gap between germline ends came to 9 bases. The V gene's germline CDR1 is ENHRY and CDR2 SYGVKD.

The CDR3, as DNA: TGTGCCAGCAGTCCAGGGACTAGCGGGTTAAGCTCCTACGAGCAGTACGTC. Its translation is CASSPGTSGLSSYEQYV. The rearrangement links TRBV11-2 to TRBJ2-7; 12 bases fit TRBD2. Germline CDR1 is SGHAT and CDR2 is FQNNGV. The CDR3 contains 17 residues. The V and J ends lost 6 bases and 0 bases, in that order; junction bases with no gene match: 9.

This clone appeared a single time. The V gene is TRBV29-1, the J gene TRBJ2-7; 7 bases align to TRBD2. This CDR3 has 15 residues. The germline V gene has CDR1 SQVTM and CDR2 ANQGSEA. The trim removed 0 bases at V and 0 bases at J, leaving 5 bases unmatched. The CDR3 reads CSVEDWGGPSYEQYF. The DNA of the CDR3 is TGCAGCGTTGAAGATTGGGGGGGACCCTCCTACGAGCAGTACTTC.

The chain has TRBV5-1 and TRBJ1-1; D might be TRBD1 (6 bases). Germline CDR1 is SGHRS and CDR2 is YFSETQ. The CDR3 runs 16 residues. V was pared by 4 bases and J by 0 bases, with 16 bases between. The CDR3 DNA follows: TGCGCCAGCAGCCATCAAACAGGGTCTATGAACACTGAAGCTTTCTTT. Its protein is CASSHQTGSMNTEAFF. Full variable domain (remainder filled in from reference TRBV5-1 and TRBJ1-1): KAGVTQTPRYLIKTRGQQVTLSCSPISGHRSVSWYQQTPGQGLQFLFEYFSETQRNKGNFPGRFSGRQFSNSRSEMNVSTLELGDSALYLCASSHQTGSMNTEAFFGQGTRLTVV.

The chain combines TRBV6-5 with TRBJ1-5; 9 bases fit TRBD1. Germline V gene lookup returns CDR1 MNHEY and CDR2 SVGAGI. J lost 6 bases, V lost 8 bases, and 11 bases had no gene match. CDR3 size: 15 residues. CDR3 sequence: CASQQDRGEFQPQHF. Here the CDR3 DNA reads TGTGCCAGCCAACAGGACAGGGGCGAATTTCAGCCCCAGCATTTT.

The chain carries TRBV9 and TRBJ1-1; the D gene is possibly TRBD1 (5 bases). Germline CDR1 is SGDLS and CDR2 is YYNGEE. V lost 3 bases and J 4 bases, leaving 10 bases between the germline ends. The CDR3 loop spans 13 amino acids. The CDR3 loop reads CASSGGGATEAFF. In nucleotides, the CDR3 is TGTGCCAGCAGCGGGGGGGGTGCCACTGAAGCTTTCTTT.

The genes are TRBV7-6 and TRBJ2-7; D gene unclear. V gave up 4 bases and J gave up 3 bases, with 10 bases separating them. The CDR3 length is 13 residues. CDR1 is SGHVS, CDR2 FNYEAQ, per germline. The CDR3 spells CASSSSPNYEQYF. The CDR3 DNA follows: TGTGCCAGCAGCTCCTCCCCTAACTACGAGCAGTACTTC.

The chain couples TRBV2 to TRBJ2-1, with D perhaps matching TRBD2 (6 bases). This CDR3 has 17 residues. Germline CDR1 SNHLY, CDR2 FYNNEI. Trimming pared 6 bases from V and 0 bases from J, leaving 18 bases between. The CDR3 sequence is CASRPKPRDFSYNEQFF. DNA of the CDR3: TGTGCCAGCAGACCCAAACCCCGGGACTTCTCCTACAATGAGCAGTTCTTC. The whole variable domain, filled in from reference TRBV2 and TRBJ2-1, reads EPEVTQTPSHQVTQMGQEVILRCVPISNHLYFYWYRQILGQKVEFLVSFYNNEISEKSEIFDDQFSVERPDGSNFTLKIRSTKLEDSAMYFCASRPKPRDFSYNEQFFGPGTRLTVL.

This rearrangement joins TRBV11-3 to TRBJ2-5, with TRBD1 as a possible D gene (6 bases). V dropped 8 bases and J dropped 5 bases, with 15 bases sitting between them. This CDR3 is 13 amino acids long. The germline gives CDR1 SGHNT, CDR2 YENEEA. In DNA, the CDR3 is TGTGCCAGCGGAAACAGGGATGGGGAGACCCAGTACTTC. Translation gives CASGNRDGETQYF.

This clone was seen once. The chain employs TRBV15 and TRBJ2-1; weak D call: TRBD2 (6 bases). V was shortened by 4 bases and J by 8 bases, with 9 bases between the two germline ends. CDR3 size: 12 residues. Germline CDR1 LNHNV, CDR2 YYDKDF (reference sequence). For the CDR3, the DNA is TGTGCCACCAGCAAAGGAGGGCATGAGCAGTTCTTC. Translating gives CATSKGGHEQFF.

This clone was observed a single time. V and J are TRBV7-9 and TRBJ2-4; D is perhaps TRBD2 (5 bases). Germline V gives CDR1 SEHNR, CDR2 FQNEAQ (reference sequence). This CDR3 region has 12 residues. V was cut by 7 bases and J by 4 bases, with 8 bases left in between. CDR3 sequence (DNA): TGTGCCAGCACCGGGGAAAAAAACATTCAGTACTTC. The encoded protein is CASTGEKNIQYF. The variable domain in full, completed from reference TRBV7-9 and TRBJ2-4, reads DTGVSQNPRHKITKRGQNVTFRCDPISEHNRLYWYRQTLGQGPEFLTYFQNEAQLEKSRLLSDRFSAERPKGSFSTLEIQRTEQGDSAMYLCASTGEKNIQYFGAGTRLSVL.

This chain uses TRBV5-1 with TRBJ2-5; TRBD1 matches 8 bases. V dropped 4 bases and J dropped 1; count of bases not matched to a gene: 6. CDR1 is SGHRS, CDR2 YFSETQ, per germline. This CDR3 region has 15 residues. This CDR3 is CASSPDRVSQETQYF. Written as DNA, the CDR3 is TGCGCCAGCAGCCCGGACAGGGTTTCCCAAGAGACCCAGTACTTC.

J is TRBJ2-5 and V is TRBV10-2; 7 bases are shared with TRBD1. The length of the CDR3 is 13 residues. V trimming: 6 bases; J trimming: 1 base; junction bases outside the gene matches: 2. Germline V CDR1 and CDR2: WSHSY, SAAADI. DNA of the CDR3: TGCGCCAGCAGAGGGACAGCCCAAGAGACCCAGTACTTC. It is translated as CASRGTAQETQYF.

This sequence joins TRBV27 and TRBJ1-4, with 7 nucleotides matching TRBD1. Germline CDR1 and CDR2: MNHEY and SMNVEV (reference sequence). The junction had 9 bases not matched to a gene; V was cut back by 6 bases and J by 8 bases. CDR3 length equals 14 residues. The CDR3, as DNA: TGTGCCAGCAGGCCGACAGGGCGAAGGGAAAAACTGTTTTTT. Amino acids: CASRPTGRREKLFF. The variable domain in full, with the rest retrieved from reference TRBV27 and TRBJ1-4, is EAQVTQNPRYLITVTGKKLTVTCSQNMNHEYMSWYRQDPGLGLRQIYYSMNVEVTDKGDVPEGYKVSRKEKRNFPLILESPSPNQTSLYFCASRPTGRREKLFFGSGTQLSVL.

The V and J genes are TRBV27 and TRBJ1-2, with D perhaps matching TRBD1 (5 bases). The V and J ends lost 7 bases and 6 bases respectively, with 15 bases between them. The CDR3 consists of 13 residues. The germline gives CDR1 MNHEY, CDR2 SMNVEV (reference sequence). The CDR3 DNA reads TGTGCCAGCAAGATTCCAGGGAGGGATGGCTACACCTTC. This codes for CASKIPGRDGYTF.

The rearrangement uses TRBV2 and TRBJ1-1, with 8 bases aligning to TRBD1. Per germline, CDR1 SNHLY and CDR2 FYNNEI. This CDR3 spans 14 amino acids. V shed 6 bases, J shed 6 bases, and the junction held 9 bases outside the gene matches. In nucleotides, the CDR3 is TGTGCCAGCAGCGGACAGGGAACCGTGGCTGAAGCTTTCTTT. Translating gives CASSGQGTVAEAFF.

The rearrangement links TRBV30 to TRBJ1-1; D ambiguous. Trimming took 8 bases from V and 4 from J, leaving 14 bases between them. The CDR3 totals 12 residues. Germline loops: CDR1 GTSNPN, CDR2 SVGIG (reference sequence). The chain's CDR3 is CAGSYWSTEAFF. CDR3 DNA: TGTGCCGGAAGCTATTGGAGCACTGAAGCTTTCTTT.

The chain links TRBV4-1 to TRBJ1-5, with 8 bases identical to TRBD1. The CDR3 consists of 17 residues. The trim removed 0 bases at V and 1 base at J, leaving 5 bases unmatched. CDR1 is MGHRA and CDR2 is YSYEKL in the germline V gene. The DNA for the CDR3 is TGCGCCAGCAGCCAAGATCAAAACAGGGGGAGCAATCAGCCCCAGCATTTT. Translation: CASSQDQNRGSNQPQHF.

The J gene is TRBJ1-1, the V gene TRBV29-1; 7 bases are shared with TRBD1. Germline values: CDR1 SQVTM, CDR2 ANQGSEA. The length of the CDR3 is 13 residues. Trimming cost V 7 bases and J 0 bases; bases outside gene matches: 5. CDR3 bases: TGCAGCGCCAACAGGGGCTTGAACACTGAAGCTTTCTTT. Amino acids: CSANRGLNTEAFF.

This rearrangement joins TRBV7-8 to TRBJ2-1; 7 bases fit TRBD1. The germline gives CDR1 SGHVS, CDR2 FQNEAQ. Germline trimming cut 1 base from V and 7 bases from J; bases unmatched to any gene: 7. The CDR3 is 15 amino acids. CDR3 sequence: CASSLVTGLWNEQFF. CDR3 sequence (DNA): TGTGCCAGCAGCTTAGTGACAGGGCTGTGGAATGAGCAGTTCTTC.

The J gene is TRBJ1-5, the V gene TRBV2; weak D call: TRBD1 (5 bases). V lost 7 bases to trimming and J lost 4 bases, with 14 bases between them. Germline V gene data show CDR1 as SNHLY and CDR2 as FYNNEI. The CDR3 covers 14 residues. CDR3 DNA sequence: TGTGCCAGCACCGGAGCCCAGGGTAATCAGCCCCAGCATTTT. It translates to CASTGAQGNQPQHF.

The chain joins TRBV6-5 to TRBJ1-2; TRBD1 matches 8 bases. Trimming removed 9 bases from V and 2 bases from J; junction bases left unmatched: 11. Germline V gives CDR1 MNHEY, CDR2 SVGAGI. The CDR3 is 15 amino acids. The CDR3 DNA reads TGTGCCAGTTCCCGGACAGGGAGTTTCAACTATGGCTACACCTTC. Amino acid sequence: CASSRTGSFNYGYTF.

This chain links TRBV25-1 with TRBJ1-1; D gene unclear. The CDR3 totals 13 residues. CDR1 and CDR2 from the germline V gene are MGHDK and SYGVNS. V lost 1 base, J lost 1 base, and 4 bases lay in between. The CDR3 here is CASSESGNTEAFF. Here the CDR3 DNA reads TGTGCCAGCAGTGAATCCGGGAACACTGAAGCTTTCTTT. The whole variable domain, filled in from reference TRBV25-1 and TRBJ1-1, reads EADIYQTPRYLVIGTGKKITLECSQTMGHDKMYWYQQDPGMELHLIHYSYGVNSTEKGDLSSESTVSRIRTEHFPLTLESARPSHTSQYLCASSESGNTEAFFGQGTRLTVV.

The rearrangement uses TRBV5-6 and TRBJ1-1, with 8 bases lining up with TRBD1. The CDR3 is 16 amino acids. V dropped 0 bases and J dropped 1; count of bases not matched to a gene: 5. Germline lookup yields CDR1 SGHDT and CDR2 YYEEEE. Here the CDR3 reads CASSLATGGRNTEAFF. The CDR3 coding sequence is TGTGCCAGCAGCTTGGCAACAGGGGGGAGGAACACTGAAGCTTTCTTT.

The chain recombines TRBV5-1 with TRBJ2-3; 9 nucleotides match TRBD2. The CDR3 has 17 residues. The V gene's germline CDR1 is SGHRS and CDR2 YFSETQ. After removal of 1 base from V and 5 bases from J, the junction contained 11 bases not matched to a gene. The CDR3 loop reads CASSLQGGGAGGDTQYF. The CDR3 DNA is TGCGCCAGCAGCTTGCAGGGCGGGGGGGCCGGGGGAGATACGCAGTATTTT.

The V and J genes are TRBV5-1 and TRBJ2-4, with D tentatively TRBD2 (6 bases). Trimming took off 0 bases at V and 8 bases at J, with 12 bases between the two ends. This CDR3 spans 14 amino acids. Germline loops: CDR1 SGHRS, CDR2 YFSETQ. CDR3 nucleotide sequence: TGCGCCAGCAGCTTGGTGGGGGGAAGGGACATTCAGTACTTC. It yields the protein CASSLVGGRDIQYF.

V usage is TRBV7-9 and J usage is TRBJ2-3; 8 bases agree with TRBD2. This CDR3 contains 16 residues. V was clipped by 2 bases and J by 4 bases; unmatched bases: 8. Germline values: CDR1 SEHNR, CDR2 FQNEAQ (reference sequence). CDR3 nucleotide sequence: TGTGCCAGCAGCTTACCTTGGACTAGCAGGCCAGATACGCAGTATTTT. Translating it yields CASSLPWTSRPDTQYF.

This sequence joins TRBV19 and TRBJ2-1, with 11 bases that match TRBD2. The CDR3 totals 17 residues. J lost 4 bases, V lost 1 base, and 6 bases had no gene match. The V gene's germline CDR1 is LNHDA and CDR2 SQIVND (reference sequence). Here the CDR3 DNA reads TGTGCCAGTAGTATAGGCGGGAGACTAGCGGGATACAATGAGCAGTTCTTC. Translating it yields CASSIGGRLAGYNEQFF.

This sequence joins TRBV9 and TRBJ2-7, with 7 bases aligning to TRBD2. Trimming took 0 bases from V and 6 from J; bases not matched to a gene: 6. The CDR3 contains 14 residues. The germline V gene has CDR1 SGDLS and CDR2 YYNGEE. The CDR3 is CASSVGLASAEQYF. The CDR3 DNA sequence: TGTGCCAGCAGCGTAGGACTAGCAAGCGCCGAGCAGTACTTC.

The chain joins TRBV30 to TRBJ1-2, with TRBD1 matching over 7 bases. This CDR3 has 12 residues. CDR1 is GTSNPN and CDR2 is SVGIG in the germline V gene (reference sequence). V gave up 0 bases and J gave up 12 bases; unmatched junction bases: 7. For the CDR3, the DNA is TGTGCCTGGAGTGTGGGGACAGAAGAGGACACCTTC. Its protein is CAWSVGTEEDTF.